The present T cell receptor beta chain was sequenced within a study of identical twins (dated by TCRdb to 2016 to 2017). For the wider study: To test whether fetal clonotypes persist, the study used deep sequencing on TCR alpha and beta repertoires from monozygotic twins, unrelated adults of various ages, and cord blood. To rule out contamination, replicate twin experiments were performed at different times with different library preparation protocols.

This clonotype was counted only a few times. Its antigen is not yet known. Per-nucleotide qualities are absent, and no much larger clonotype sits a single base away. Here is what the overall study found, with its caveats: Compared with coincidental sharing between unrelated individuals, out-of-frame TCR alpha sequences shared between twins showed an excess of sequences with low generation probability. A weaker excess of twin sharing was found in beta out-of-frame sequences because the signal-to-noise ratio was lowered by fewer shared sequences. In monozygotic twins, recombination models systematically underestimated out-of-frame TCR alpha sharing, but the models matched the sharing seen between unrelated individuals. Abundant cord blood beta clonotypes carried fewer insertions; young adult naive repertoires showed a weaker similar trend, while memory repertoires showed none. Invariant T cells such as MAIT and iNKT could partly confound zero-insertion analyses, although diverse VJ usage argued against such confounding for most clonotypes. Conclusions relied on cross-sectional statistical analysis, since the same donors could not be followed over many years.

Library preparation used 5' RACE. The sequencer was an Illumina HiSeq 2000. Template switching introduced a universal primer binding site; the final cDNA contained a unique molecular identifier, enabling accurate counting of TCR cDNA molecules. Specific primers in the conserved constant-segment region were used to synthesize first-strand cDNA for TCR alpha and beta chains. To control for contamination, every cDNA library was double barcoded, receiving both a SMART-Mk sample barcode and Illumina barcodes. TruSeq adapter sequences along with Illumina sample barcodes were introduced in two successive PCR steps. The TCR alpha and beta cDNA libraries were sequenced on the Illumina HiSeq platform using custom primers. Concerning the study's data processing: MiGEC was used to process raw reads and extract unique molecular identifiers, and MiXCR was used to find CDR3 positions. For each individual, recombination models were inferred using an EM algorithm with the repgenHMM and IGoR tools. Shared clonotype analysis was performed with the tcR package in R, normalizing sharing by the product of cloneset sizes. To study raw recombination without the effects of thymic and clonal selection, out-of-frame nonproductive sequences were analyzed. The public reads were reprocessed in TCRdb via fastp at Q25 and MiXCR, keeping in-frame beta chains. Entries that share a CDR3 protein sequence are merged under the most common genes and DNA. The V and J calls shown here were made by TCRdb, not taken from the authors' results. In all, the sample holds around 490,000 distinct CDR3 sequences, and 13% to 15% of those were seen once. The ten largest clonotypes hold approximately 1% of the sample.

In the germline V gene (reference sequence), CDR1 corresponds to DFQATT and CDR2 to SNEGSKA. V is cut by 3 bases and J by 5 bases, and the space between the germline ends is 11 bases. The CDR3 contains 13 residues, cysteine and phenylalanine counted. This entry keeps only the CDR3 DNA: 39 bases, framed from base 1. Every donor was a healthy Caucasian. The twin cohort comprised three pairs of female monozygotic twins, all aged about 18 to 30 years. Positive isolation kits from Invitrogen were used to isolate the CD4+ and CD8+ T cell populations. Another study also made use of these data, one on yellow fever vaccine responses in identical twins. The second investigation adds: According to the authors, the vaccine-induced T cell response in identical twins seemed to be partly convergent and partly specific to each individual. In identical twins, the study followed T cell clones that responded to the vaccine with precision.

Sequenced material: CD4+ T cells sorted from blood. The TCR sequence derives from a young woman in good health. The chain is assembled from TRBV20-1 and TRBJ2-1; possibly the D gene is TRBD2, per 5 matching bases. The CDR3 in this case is CSARDLMDNEQFF. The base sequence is TGCAGTGCTAGGGACTTGATGGACAATGAGCAGTTCTTC.